The 29 T cell receptor beta chains listed next were all sequenced from one sample in a study of Graves' ophthalmopathy and Graves' hyperthyroidism. CDR3 regions of TCR beta were amplified from RNA transcripts. HTBI primers primed a first-round RT-PCR, and a second-round multiplex PCR followed. TCRdb called the multiplex PCR reads again in MiXCR, with one record for every CDR3 protein. This table holds tens of thousands of distinct CDR3 sequences, approximately 45% found once. Sample: peripheral blood. These receptors were obtained from an adult woman with Graves' ophthalmopathy.

Regarding this clonotype: The conserved closing phenylalanine or tryptophan is absent in this CDR3, likely reflecting a read error. The chain uses TRBV20-1 and TRBJ2-3; 7 nucleotides align to TRBD2. From germline, CDR1 is DFQATT and CDR2 SNEGSKA (reference sequence). The CDR3 is made up of 13 amino acids. J was trimmed by 6 bases and V by 6 bases; bases with no gene match: 9. CDR3 in DNA: TGCAGTGCCATCCGGGGAGGGTCGGATACGCAGTATCTT. It encodes CSAIRGGSDTQYL.

This clonotype has ten or more counts. The chain carries TRBV5-1 and TRBJ1-5; D perhaps matches TRBD1 (5 bases). The CDR3 contains 15 residues. V dropped 0 bases and J dropped 6 bases, with 13 bases sitting between them. Germline CDR1 and CDR2: SGHRS and YFSETQ. CDR3 loop: CASSLAGQRGQPQHF. The DNA for the CDR3 is TGCGCCAGCAGCTTGGCCGGTCAGAGGGGTCAGCCCCAGCATTTT.

This clonotype is medium-sized within its sample. This chain joins TRBV25-1 and TRBJ2-3; 11 bases map to TRBD2. V trimming: 5 bases; J trimming: 0 bases; junction bases outside the gene matches: 1. Germline V CDR1 and CDR2: MGHDK, SYGVNS. The CDR3 is made up of 15 amino acids. CDR3 residues: CASSPSGGSTDTQYF. The DNA of the CDR3 is TGTGCCAGCAGTCCTAGCGGGGGGAGCACAGATACGCAGTATTTT.

This clonotype was recorded many times. V and J are TRBV6-6 and TRBJ2-1, with a tentative D call TRBD2 (8 bases). CDR1 MNHNY and CDR2 SVGAGI come from the germline V gene (reference sequence). This CDR3 contains 15 residues. V lost 8 bases and J lost 6, with 20 bases in between. The CDR3 sequence is CASGSGGTRRNEQFF. CDR3 sequence (DNA): TGTGCCAGCGGATCAGGGGGGACTAGACGCAATGAGCAGTTCTTC.

This chain links TRBV10-3 with TRBJ1-3; no clear D gene. Per germline, CDR1 ENHRY and CDR2 SYGVKD. V was clipped by 4 bases and J by 5 bases, with 12 bases between them. The CDR3 length is 14 residues. The CDR3 loop reads CAISAGDSRNTIYF. In DNA, the CDR3 is TGTGCCATCAGTGCAGGCGATAGCCGAAACACCATATATTTT.

The sample holds many counts of this clonotype. The chain has TRBV10-3 and TRBJ2-6, with a weak D call TRBD1 (6 bases). Germline CDR1 reads ENHRY; CDR2 reads SYGVKD. This CDR3 is 17 amino acids long. Trimming removed 10 bases from V and 11 bases from J, with 30 bases in between. The CDR3 here is CATGDKRGNPSRDVLTF. The CDR3 DNA is TGTGCCACCGGGGACAAAAGGGGTAACCCGTCAAGGGACGTCCTGACTTTC.

This clonotype has at least ten counts. The CDR3 sequence: CASSSGTGGVYGYTF. CDR3 DNA: TGTGCCAGCAGTTCCGGGACAGGGGGCGTCTATGGCTACACCTTC. The rearrangement uses TRBV28 and TRBJ1-2; 12 bases line up with TRBD1. CDR3 size: 15 residues. V shed 4 bases and J 4 bases; nucleotides not matched to a gene: 4. CDR1 is MDHEN and CDR2 is SYDVKM in the germline V gene.

This clonotype was observed many times. The chain carries TRBV7-2 and TRBJ2-5; weak D call: TRBD2 (6 bases). The CDR3 is made up of 13 amino acids. Germline loops: CDR1 SGHTA, CDR2 FQGNSA. V dropped 0 bases and J dropped 5 bases, with 7 bases sitting between them. CDR3 nucleotide sequence: TGTGCCAGCAGCTTAGCCAGCGGGGAGACCCAGTACTTC. It yields the protein CASSLASGETQYF.

Comment on this clonotype: The CDR3 does not end in the conserved phenylalanine or tryptophan, so this is likely a read error. No DNA is shown, since the ends of the CDR3 on it are uncertain; the CDR3 is the one TCRdb lists. J is TRBJ2-2 and V is TRBV7-1; TRBD1, the table's D call, lacks a check against the DNA. TRBV7-1 is classed as an ORF, of uncertain function. The CDR3 sequence runs 12 residues, both termini included. CDR3: CASSSRGRGRLA.

To note about this clonotype: The conserved phenylalanine or tryptophan is not found at the CDR3 terminus, so this likely reflects a read error. This rearrangement joins TRBV25-1 to TRBJ1-4, with TRBD1 as a possible D gene (5 bases). This CDR3 contains 17 residues. Germline CDR1 MGHDK, CDR2 SYGVNS. Trimming removed 9 bases from V and 4 bases from J, with 24 bases in between. CDR3 sequence reads: CASSGGEAGKFNEKLFS. DNA of the CDR3: TGTGCCAGTAGCGGAGGGGAGGCAGGCAAATTTAATGAAAAACTGTTTTCT.

The chain combines TRBV28 with TRBJ2-3; D may be TRBD1 (6 bases). The length of the CDR3 is 15 residues. Germline V lookup: CDR1 MDHEN, CDR2 SYDVKM. V lost 2 bases to trimming and J lost 4 bases, with 13 bases between them. CDR3 bases: TGTGCCAGCAGTTTAAAAGGGGGTGGTTCAGATACGCAGTATTTT. Translated: CASSLKGGGSDTQYF. The variable domain in full, completed from reference TRBV28 and TRBJ2-3, reads DVKVTQSSRYLVKRTGEKVFLECVQDMDHENMFWYRQDPGLGLRLIYFSYDVKMKEKGDIPEGYSVSREKKERFSLILESASTNQTSMYLCASSLKGGGSDTQYFGPGTRLTVL.

This clonotype was observed a few times. The gene calls are TRBV27 and TRBJ1-2; no reliable D call. The CDR3 has 14 residues. The V end lost 3 bases, the J end lost 7 bases, and 15 bases lay between the germline ends. The germline V gene has CDR1 MNHEY and CDR2 SMNVEV (reference sequence). The CDR3 protein is CASSLGPAGGGYTF. The CDR3, as DNA: TGTGCCAGCAGTTTGGGCCCCGCTGGCGGTGGCTACACCTTC.

The J gene is TRBJ2-1, the V gene TRBV10-1, with 8 bases that match TRBD2. Germline CDR1 WNHNN, CDR2 SYGVQD (reference sequence). The V gene end was trimmed by 3 bases and the J gene end by 8 bases; junction bases not matched to a gene: 15. The length of the CDR3 is 17 residues. The CDR3 protein is CASSDLPGLDSSDEQFF. The CDR3 nucleotides read TGCGCCAGCAGTGACCTACCGGGACTAGATTCTTCCGATGAGCAGTTCTTC.

V usage is TRBV20-1 and J usage is TRBJ2-7; 7 bases map to TRBD2. The germline V gene encodes CDR1 DFQATT and CDR2 SNEGSKA (reference sequence). CDR3 size: 13 residues. J lost 5 bases, V lost 5 bases, and 9 bases had no gene match. This CDR3 is CSAYRVGGDEQYF. CDR3 sequence (DNA): TGCAGTGCTTACCGCGTGGGGGGGGACGAGCAGTACTTC.

The rearrangement joins TRBV29-1 to TRBJ1-2, with D unclear. V gave up 1 base and J gave up 2 bases, with 14 bases separating them. The germline V gene encodes CDR1 SQVTM and CDR2 ANQGSEA. CDR3 size: 15 residues. The CDR3 DNA follows: TGCAGCGTTGAAGGTGCACAGAGAGAAAACTATGGCTACACCTTC. Its translation is CSVEGAQRENYGYTF.

At least ten counts were recorded for this clonotype. The chain joins TRBV11-2 to TRBJ2-7; D gene unclear. The CDR3 is 12 residues long. The germline V gene has CDR1 SGHAT and CDR2 FQNNGV. The V and J ends lost 5 bases and 5 bases respectively, with 10 bases between them. The CDR3 DNA follows: TGTGCCAGCAGCCCCTCGGTCCACGAGCAGTACTTC. Amino acid sequence: CASSPSVHEQYF. The entire variable domain, with the rest obtained from reference TRBV11-2 and TRBJ2-7, is as follows: EAGVAQSPRYKIIEKRQSVAFWCNPISGHATLYWYQQILGQGPKLLIQFQNNGVVDDSQLPKDRFSAERLKGVDSTLKIQPAKLEDSAVYLCASSPSVHEQYFGPGTRLTVT.

Regarding this clonotype: A read error may explain this, as a much larger clone is one base away. This chain connects TRBV4-2 to TRBJ2-2; 7 bases line up with TRBD2. CDR3 length: 18 residues. Germline V CDR1 and CDR2: LGHNA, YNFKEQ. The CDR3 DNA reads as TGTGCCAGCAGCCAAGATAGGAAGCGGGACCTGATTACCGGGGGGCTGTTTTTT. Its translation is CASSQDRKRDLITGGLFF.

Of note for this clonotype: The CDR3 carries no conserved terminal phenylalanine or tryptophan, so it likely arises from a read error. J is TRBJ1-5 and V is TRBV9, with D uncertain. V was clipped by 8 bases and J by 0 bases, with 9 bases between them. The CDR3 length is 13 residues. Germline V gene lookup returns CDR1 SGDLS and CDR2 YYNGEE. In nucleotides, the CDR3 is TGTGCCAGTAGCCAGCATAGCAATCAGCCCCAGCATTTG. Its translation: CASSQHSNQPQHL.

This clonotype appeared many times. The rearrangement joins TRBV6-6 to TRBJ2-5; TRBD1 aligns across 8 bases. The CDR3 contains 15 residues. V lost 1 base and J lost 2; bases outside the gene matches: 3. In germline, CDR1 is MNHNY, CDR2 SVGAGI (reference sequence). CDR3 nucleotide sequence: TGTGCCAGCAGTTACTATGGGACAGGTCAAGAGACCCAGTACTTC. This gives the protein CASSYYGTGQETQYF.

This clonotype was observed once. One end of the junction fails to match germline, which may point to a read error. The genes are TRBV14 and TRBJ2-2; D perhaps matches TRBD2 (5 bases). This CDR3 is built from 12 residues. Germline CDR1 reads SGHDN; CDR2 reads FVKESK. The CDR3 sequence: CASSRTGRGAVF. CDR3 nucleotides: TGTGCCAGCAGCCGTACTGGACGGGGAGCTGTTTTT.

This clonotype was seen repeatedly, ten times or more. The chain employs TRBV19 and TRBJ1-2, with D hard to call. The V gene's germline CDR1 is LNHDA and CDR2 SQIVND (reference sequence). The CDR3 runs to 15 residues. The V and J ends lost 5 bases and 4 bases respectively, with 17 bases between them. The CDR3 DNA is TGTGCCAGTAGTGTAAGAGCCCGGGCCACCTATGGCTACACCTTC. Translating it yields CASSVRARATYGYTF.

The chain is built from TRBV4-2 and TRBJ2-7; the match to TRBD2 covers 7 bases. Trimming removed 6 bases from V and 5 bases from J; junction bases left unmatched: 13. The germline CDR1 and CDR2 sequences are LGHNA and YNFKEQ. The CDR3 is made up of 15 amino acids. This CDR3 is CASSLLNRGVDEQYF. As DNA, the CDR3 is TGTGCCAGCAGTCTATTAAACCGGGGGGTTGACGAGCAGTACTTC.

About this clonotype: The junction does not match germline at one end; this may be a read error. This sequence joins TRBV5-6 and TRBJ2-7; D gene uncertain. Looked up from germline, CDR1 is SGHDT and CDR2 is YYEEEE. This CDR3 is 10 amino acids long. The CDR3 DNA is TGTGCCAGCTGCTTGGGGGAGCAGTACTTC. Encoded protein: CASCLGEQYF.

Turning to this clonotype: An end of the junction does not agree with germline; a read error may underlie this. The chain couples TRBV9 to TRBJ2-5, with 14 bases lining up with TRBD2. CDR1 is SGDLS, CDR2 YYNGEE, per germline. The CDR3 loop spans 17 amino acids. This CDR3 reads CASSLGTSGRDQGTQYF. Written as DNA, the CDR3 is TGTGCCAGCAGCCTTGGGACTAGCGGGAGAGACCAAGGGACCCAGTACTTC.

This chain joins TRBV5-1 and TRBJ1-6, with D possibly TRBD1 on 6 matching bases. CDR3 length: 15 amino acids. The V gene lost 0 bases and the J gene lost 5 bases, with 9 bases spanning the gap. Germline-derived CDR1 and CDR2 are SGHRS and YFSETQ. CDR3 nucleotide sequence: TGCGCCAGCAGCTTGGTAGCAGGGGATAATTCACCCCTCCACTTT. Its protein product is CASSLVAGDNSPLHF.

The rearrangement links TRBV2 to TRBJ2-3; a weak D match, TRBD2 (7 bases). The CDR3 is made up of 15 amino acids. The germline gives CDR1 SNHLY, CDR2 FYNNEI. The V gene lost 7 bases and the J gene lost 0 bases, with 14 bases spanning the gap. The CDR3 nucleotides read TGTGCCAGCATAGAGGGGGGGGGCAGCACAGATACGCAGTATTTT. This gives the protein CASIEGGGSTDTQYF.

This clonotype has just one count. V is TRBV7-9 and J is TRBJ2-7; D is perhaps TRBD2 (6 bases). Trimming removed 4 bases at V and 0 bases at J, with 7 bases between. The CDR3 sequence is 13 residues long. Germline-derived CDR1 and CDR2 are SEHNR and FQNEAQ (reference sequence). Here the CDR3 DNA reads TGTGCCAGCAGCTCGGGAGCCTCCTACGAGCAGTACTTC. This gives the protein CASSSGASYEQYF.

The chain combines TRBV20-1 with TRBJ2-5, with 11 bases matching TRBD2. CDR1 is DFQATT and CDR2 is SNEGSKA in the germline V gene (reference sequence). The CDR3 runs to 14 residues. V gave up 5 bases and J gave up 2 bases; unmatched junction bases: 4. CDR3 sequence (DNA): TGCAGTGCTCGAATAGCGGGGGGGCAAGAGACCCAGTACTTC. Its translation: CSARIAGGQETQYF.

This clonotype was seen at least ten times. V gene TRBV5-8 combines with J gene TRBJ1-1; D call uncertain. This CDR3 region has 15 residues. Germline CDR1 SGHTS, CDR2 YDEGEE. The germline V and J ends were trimmed by 0 bases and 1 base, with 10 bases remaining between them. CDR3 bases: TGTGCCAGCAGCTTGGCGGGCCCGACGAACACTGAAGCTTTCTTT. This codes for CASSLAGPTNTEAFF.